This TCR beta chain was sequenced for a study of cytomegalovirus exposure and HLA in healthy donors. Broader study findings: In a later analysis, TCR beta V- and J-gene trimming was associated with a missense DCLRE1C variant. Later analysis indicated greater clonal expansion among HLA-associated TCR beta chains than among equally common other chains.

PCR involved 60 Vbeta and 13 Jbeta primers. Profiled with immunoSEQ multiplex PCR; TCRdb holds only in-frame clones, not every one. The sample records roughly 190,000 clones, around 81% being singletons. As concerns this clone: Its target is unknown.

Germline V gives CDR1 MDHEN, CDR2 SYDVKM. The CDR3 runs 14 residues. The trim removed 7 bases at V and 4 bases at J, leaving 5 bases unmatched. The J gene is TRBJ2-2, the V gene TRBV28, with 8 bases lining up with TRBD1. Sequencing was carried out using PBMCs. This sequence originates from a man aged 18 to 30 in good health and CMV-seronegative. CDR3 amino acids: CASIRGRLTGELFF. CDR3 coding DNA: TGTGCCAGCATCAGGGGGCGACTCACCGGGGAGCTGTTTTTT.